This T cell receptor beta chain was retrieved from a study of T cell repertoires in cytomegalovirus infection. Study-wide findings and caveats: Summed frequency of shared TCR beta families picked out CMV carriers who also had the relevant HLA. Clonotype analysis showed dominance of the ex vivo response by HLA-C-restricted CMV-specific TCR beta clonotypes.

This clonotype was counted between two and nine times. What it binds is unknown. TCRdb ran MiXCR on the reads and lists one entry per CDR3 protein. Of a few hundred thousand distinct CDR3 sequences detected, about 32% appear once; the ten largest clones hold approximately 13%. CDR3 length: 15 residues. Germline CDR1 is SEHNR and CDR2 is FQNEAQ (reference sequence). V trimming: 3 bases; J trimming: 0 bases; junction bases outside the gene matches: 4. The chain carries TRBV7-9 and TRBJ2-7; 8 nucleotides agree with TRBD1. The clonotype was recovered from a human donor in good health (CMV status not recorded). Some clones in this sample may be carry-over from other donors' samples. This specimen consisted of cultured PBMCs, obtained from culture after CMV antigen stimulation. The CDR3 is CASSLGQDYSYEQYF. The CDR3 DNA follows: TGTGCCAGCAGCTTGGGACAGGACTACTCCTACGAGCAGTACTTC.